This T cell receptor beta chain was captured in a study of blood T cell repertoires in COVID-19 (dated by TCRdb to the early 2020s). For the wider study: Collaborator samples came from the United States, Italy and Spain and covered acute and convalescent phases of COVID-19. The prospective study material was composed of cDNA or gDNA derived from T cells, B-cell-depleted T cells, or PBMCs. The dataset comprised deeply sampled blood TCRbeta repertoires from subjects exposed to, actively infected with, or recovered from COVID-19. A freely available public database, intended as a resource for researchers studying the immune response to SARS-CoV-2, is where the repertoires were released. Samples came from the ongoing ImmuneRACE study (first 160 participants) plus 1,254 subjects from 6 global collaborators. Nearly every sample came with metadata listing a de-identified subject ID, COVID-19 status, age in years and sex. Where available, HLA class I and class II types were obtained from metadata supplied by the sample provider rather than from assay-based typing. Results and caveats for the whole study, not just this receptor: Clinical and demographic metadata were provided uncurated, with the amount varying by source and participant.

Whole blood was collected in K2EDTA tubes by collaborating institutions according to the institutions' own protocols. For TCRbeta analysis, collaborators shipped samples in one of three forms: frozen whole blood, isolated PBMCs, or DNA extracted from either of those sample types. As concerns this clone: This receptor's antigen is unknown. No much larger clone exists at a distance of one base, and base qualities are not known.

TCRbeta CDR3 regions were amplified from genomic DNA by means of the immunoSEQ Assay, a bias-controlled multiplex PCR. The authors' analysis ran thus. The number of nucleated cells in each sample was estimated from the amplification of reference gene primers within the assay. Sequence reads were collapsed and filtered to measure the absolute abundance of every unique TCRbeta CDR3 rearrangement. For each sample, productive Simpson clonality was calculated as the square root of Simpson's diversity index over productive rearrangements. Here the immuneACCESS table is served through TCRdb, limited to in-frame sequences with V and J called. Missing clones are a known gap in these copies; in checked studies unresolved V genes cover under half, and the rest lacks a known reason. V and J calls and clone size follow that table, whereas D and trimming were derived from the DNA. The sample has roughly 26,000 clones on record, approximately 66% of them singletons. The ten largest clones capture about 7.3% of the sample.

From the cysteine through the phenylalanine, the CDR3 covers 15 amino acids. Only the CDR3 DNA stays, 45 bases, in frame from base 1. Trimmed from V: 0 bases; trimmed from J: 4 bases; junction bases lacking a gene match: 6. CDR1 and CDR2 are drawn from the germline V gene: SGHTA, FQGNSA. The sample comprised peripheral blood. This receptor was taken from a man aged 60-69 years with active or convalescent COVID-19. Here the chain combines TRBV7-2 and TRBJ2-7, and 7 junction bases match TRBD1. This receptor carries the CDR3 CASSLAGQGDYEQYF. The nucleotide sequence reads as follows: TGTGCCAGCAGCTTAGCTGGGCAGGGGGATTACGAGCAGTACTTC.